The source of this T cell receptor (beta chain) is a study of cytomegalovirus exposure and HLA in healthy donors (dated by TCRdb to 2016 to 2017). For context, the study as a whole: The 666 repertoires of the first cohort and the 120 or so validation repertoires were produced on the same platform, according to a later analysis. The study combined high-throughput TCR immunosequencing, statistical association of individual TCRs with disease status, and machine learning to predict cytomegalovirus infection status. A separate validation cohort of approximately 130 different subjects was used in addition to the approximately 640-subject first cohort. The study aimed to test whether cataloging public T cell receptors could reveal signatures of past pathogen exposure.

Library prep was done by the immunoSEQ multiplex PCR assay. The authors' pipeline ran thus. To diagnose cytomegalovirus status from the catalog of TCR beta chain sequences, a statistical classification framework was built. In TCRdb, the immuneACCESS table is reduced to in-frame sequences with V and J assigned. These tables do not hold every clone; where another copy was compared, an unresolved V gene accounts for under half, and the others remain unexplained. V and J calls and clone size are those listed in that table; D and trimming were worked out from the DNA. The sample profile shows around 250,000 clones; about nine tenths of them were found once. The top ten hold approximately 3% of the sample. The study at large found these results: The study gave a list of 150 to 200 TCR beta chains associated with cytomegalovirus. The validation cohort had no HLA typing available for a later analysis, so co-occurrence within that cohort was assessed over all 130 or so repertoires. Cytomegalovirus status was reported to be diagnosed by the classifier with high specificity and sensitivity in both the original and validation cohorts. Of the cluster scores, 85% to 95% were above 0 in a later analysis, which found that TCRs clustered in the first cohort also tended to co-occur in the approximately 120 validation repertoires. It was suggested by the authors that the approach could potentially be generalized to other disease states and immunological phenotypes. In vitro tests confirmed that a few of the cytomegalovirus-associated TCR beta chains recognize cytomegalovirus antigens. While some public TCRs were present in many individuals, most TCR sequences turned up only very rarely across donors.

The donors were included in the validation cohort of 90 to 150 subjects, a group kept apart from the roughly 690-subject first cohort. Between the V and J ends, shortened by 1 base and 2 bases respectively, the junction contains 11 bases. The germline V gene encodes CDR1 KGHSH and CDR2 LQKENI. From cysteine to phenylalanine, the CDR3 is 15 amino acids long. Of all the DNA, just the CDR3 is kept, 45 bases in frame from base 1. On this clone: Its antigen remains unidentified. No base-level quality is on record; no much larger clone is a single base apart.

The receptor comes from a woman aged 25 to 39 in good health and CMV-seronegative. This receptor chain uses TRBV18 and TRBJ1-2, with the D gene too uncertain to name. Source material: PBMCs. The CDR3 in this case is CASSPLADENYGYTF. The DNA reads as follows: TGTGCCAGCTCACCACTGGCAGACGAAAACTATGGCTACACCTTC.